These 32 T cell receptor beta chains share one sample of origin, sequenced in a study of shared clonotypes between healthy human individuals (dated by TCRdb to 2020 to 2022). CD8 naive samples were CD45RO-negative cells positively selected for CCR7, giving a CD45RA+CCR7+ population that excluded TemRA cells. The library was produced with the immunoSEQ multiplex PCR assay. The source is immuneACCESS, and TCRdb retained only in-frame sequences with V and J called. Part of the clones is not carried over; for the studies checked, unresolved V genes explain less than half of this, and the remainder is unexplained. The sample records around 1.9 million clones, 85% to 95% of which are singletons. The ten largest make up about 1.5% of the sample. What was sequenced was naive CD8+ T cells from PBMCs. This specimen's cell subset or site label, interpreted: CD45RA+CCR7+. Receptors were obtained from a man younger than 35 in good health. Some clones in this sample may be carry-over from other donors' samples.

The CDR3 sequence: CSVAGERYEQYF. The CDR3, as DNA: TGCAGCGTTGCGGGGGAAAGGTACGAGCAGTACTTC. The gene calls are TRBV29-1 and TRBJ2-7; possible D gene TRBD2, 6 bases. CDR3 size: 12 residues. Germline V gene sequence: CDR1 SQVTM, CDR2 ANQGSEA. Trimming took off 4 bases at V and 4 bases at J, with 11 bases between the two ends.

In DNA form, the CDR3 reads TGTGCCAGCAGCCTGGACGGGAGCGACACCTACGAGCAGTACTTC. Translated: CASSLDGSDTYEQYF. V is TRBV27 and J is TRBJ2-7, with a tentative D call TRBD2 (6 bases). The V end was cut by 6 bases, the J end by 2 bases, with 17 bases between. The germline V gene encodes CDR1 MNHEY and CDR2 SMNVEV (reference sequence). The CDR3 loop spans 15 amino acids.

V usage is TRBV6-4 and J usage is TRBJ1-5; no firm D call. The CDR3 spans 15 residues. Between the trimmed V and J ends, which lost 0 bases and 4 bases, there was a span of 10 bases. Germline V gene lookup returns CDR1 MRHNA and CDR2 SNTAGT. CDR3 in amino acids: CASSDSPKGNQPQHF. The DNA for the CDR3 is TGTGCCAGCAGTGACTCACCGAAAGGGAATCAGCCCCAGCATTTT.

The chain uses TRBV11-2 and TRBJ2-1; 13 bases align to TRBD2. V dropped 6 bases and J dropped 8; count of bases not matched to a gene: 13. CDR1 SGHAT and CDR2 FQNNGV come from the germline V gene. The length of the CDR3 is 17 residues. The CDR3 bases are TGTGCCAGCAGTTTCGGGCCCGGGACTAGCGGGACCCATGAGCAGTTCTTC. Protein sequence: CASSFGPGTSGTHEQFF.

This clone was recorded once. The chain has TRBV11-2 and TRBJ2-7; D perhaps matches TRBD1 (5 bases). Trimming cost V 1 base and J 3 bases, with 10 bases left between them. This CDR3 has 14 residues. Germline CDR1 SGHAT, CDR2 FQNNGV. For the CDR3, the DNA is TGTGCCAGCAGCTTAGGTATTCAGGGCTACGAGCAGTACTTC. Residues: CASSLGIQGYEQYF.

This chain links TRBV4-1 with TRBJ1-5; D might be TRBD1 (5 bases). Trimming took 0 bases from V and 0 from J, leaving 12 bases between them. This CDR3 comprises 17 residues. The germline CDR1 and CDR2 sequences are MGHRA and YSYEKL. The CDR3 sequence is CASSQDRGSYSNQPQHF. The DNA for the CDR3 is TGCGCCAGCAGCCAAGATCGGGGGAGTTATAGCAATCAGCCCCAGCATTTT.

This clone was observed once. In DNA form, the CDR3 reads TGCGCCAGCAGCCACAGACAGGGAAACTACGAGCAGTACTTC. This encodes CASSHRQGNYEQYF. The chain uses TRBV4-1 and TRBJ2-7; 7 positions match TRBD1. Germline V gives CDR1 MGHRA, CDR2 YSYEKL. The CDR3 extends over 14 amino acids. V lost 3 bases and J lost 3; bases outside the gene matches: 5.

The genes are TRBV6-5 and TRBJ1-2, with D unclear. The CDR3 consists of 14 residues. V was clipped by 7 bases and J by 4 bases, with 16 bases between them. CDR1 is MNHEY and CDR2 is SVGAGI in the germline V gene. CDR3 sequence: CASTVGAWGYGYTF. The DNA of the CDR3 is TGTGCCAGCACCGTCGGAGCTTGGGGCTATGGCTACACCTTC.

The V gene is TRBV11-2, the J gene TRBJ2-1, with 8 bases matching TRBD1. V gave up 1 base and J gave up 2 bases; unmatched junction bases: 1. The length of the CDR3 is 15 residues. Germline CDR1 is SGHAT and CDR2 is FQNNGV. The CDR3 protein is CASSLGTGPYNEQFF. CDR3 sequence (DNA): TGTGCCAGCAGCTTAGGGACAGGGCCCTACAATGAGCAGTTCTTC.

The V gene is TRBV4-3, the J gene TRBJ1-1; D remains unclear. Germline V gives CDR1 LGHNA, CDR2 YSLEER. This CDR3 spans 14 amino acids. V shed 2 bases and J shed 6 bases, with 13 bases lying between them. CDR3 amino acids: CASSQLRPSSEAFF. For the CDR3, the DNA is TGCGCCAGCAGCCAACTCAGACCGAGCTCTGAAGCTTTCTTT.

The CDR3: CASSRLPSGQNEQFF. The DNA for the CDR3 is TGCGCCAGCAGCCGTCTTCCCAGCGGGCAAAATGAGCAGTTCTTC. The chain combines TRBV4-1 with TRBJ2-1; tentative D call: TRBD2 (6 bases). The CDR3 runs 15 residues. Trimming shortened V by 4 bases and J by 7 bases, and 17 bases separated the two germline ends. The germline CDR1 and CDR2 sequences are MGHRA and YSYEKL.

The rearrangement links TRBV15 to TRBJ2-3, with 13 positions matching TRBD2. In germline, CDR1 is LNHNV, CDR2 YYDKDF (reference sequence). Losses at the gene ends were 9 bases for V and 2 bases for J; bases not matched to a gene: 5. The CDR3 loop spans 15 amino acids. CDR3 DNA: TGTGCCACTAGGACTAGCGGGGGACTCACAGATACGCAGTATTTT. Its protein product is CATRTSGGLTDTQYF.

The V call is TRBV28, the J call TRBJ1-3; D uncertain. V lost 0 bases to trimming and J lost 0 bases, with 12 bases between them. The CDR3 contains 17 residues. The germline V gene has CDR1 MDHEN and CDR2 SYDVKM. In DNA form, the CDR3 reads TGTGCCAGCAGTTTATGGTCAGGATCCCTCTCTGGAAACACCATATATTTT. Amino acids: CASSLWSGSLSGNTIYF.

Here the CDR3 reads CASSQRGARTEAFF. The CDR3 DNA follows: TGCGCCAGCAGTCAACGGGGGGCGCGGACTGAAGCTTTCTTT. V and J are TRBV23-1 and TRBJ1-1; D possibly corresponds to TRBD1 (6 bases). TRBV23-1 is recorded as an ORF, its role being uncertain. V shed 2 bases and J shed 5 bases, with 12 bases lying between them. This CDR3 contains 14 residues.

V and J are TRBV28 and TRBJ1-2, with a tentative D call TRBD1 (5 bases). This CDR3 region has 14 residues. Trimming shortened V by 7 bases and J by 4 bases, and 16 bases separated the two germline ends. Germline assignment: CDR1 MDHEN and CDR2 SYDVKM. CDR3 region: CASNTRDAVYGYTF. Here the CDR3 DNA reads TGTGCCAGCAATACCAGGGACGCGGTCTATGGCTACACCTTC.

This clone came up a few times. This chain uses TRBV7-9 with TRBJ1-1, with a tentative D call TRBD1 (6 bases). Trimming took off 4 bases at V and 8 bases at J, with 17 bases between the two ends. This CDR3 has 14 amino acids. Germline V CDR1 and CDR2: SEHNR, FQNEAQ (reference sequence). The CDR3 loop is CASSSIRDTLEAFF. CDR3 DNA sequence: TGTGCCAGCAGCTCGATCCGGGACACATTAGAAGCTTTCTTT.

The CDR3 loop reads CASSLGGSMIGYTF. The CDR3 region has the DNA TGTGCCAGCAGCTTAGGGGGTTCAATGATTGGCTACACCTTC. J is TRBJ1-2 and V is TRBV7-9, with D hard to call. V was trimmed by 1 base and J by 7 bases, leaving 13 bases between them. The CDR3 contains 14 residues. Germline CDR1 SEHNR, CDR2 FQNEAQ (reference sequence).

This chain joins TRBV9 and TRBJ1-4; maybe TRBD1 (5 bases). The V end was cut by 1 base, the J end by 5 bases, with 9 bases between. The germline V gene encodes CDR1 SGDLS and CDR2 YYNGEE. CDR3 length: 14 amino acids. The DNA for the CDR3 is TGTGCCAGCAGCGTATCCGGGGGGAATGAAAAACTGTTTTTT. Translating gives CASSVSGGNEKLFF.

The genes are TRBV4-1 and TRBJ2-3, with D unclear. This CDR3 is built from 12 residues. Germline CDR1 is MGHRA and CDR2 is YSYEKL. Trimming cost V 4 bases and J 4 bases, with 6 bases left between them. The CDR3 region is CASSRAPDTQYF. The CDR3 nucleotides are TGCGCCAGCAGCCGGGCCCCAGATACGCAGTATTTT.

The CDR3 loop is CASSEGLGARSYEQYF. The DNA of the CDR3 is TGTGCCAGCAGTGAGGGGCTAGGGGCCAGGTCCTACGAGCAGTACTTC. The genes are TRBV2 and TRBJ2-7; weak D call: TRBD1 (5 bases). V gave up 3 bases and J gave up 1 base, with 16 bases separating them. Germline CDR1 SNHLY, CDR2 FYNNEI. CDR3 length equals 16 residues.

This clone was counted once. The CDR3 reads CASSDRDRGLEQYF. DNA of the CDR3: TGTGCCAGTAGCGACCGGGACAGGGGACTCGAGCAGTACTTC. The rearrangement links TRBV19 to TRBJ2-7; 10 bases are a match to TRBD1. V dropped 6 bases and J dropped 6; count of bases not matched to a gene: 8. The CDR3 sequence is 14 residues long. CDR1 and CDR2 from the germline V gene are LNHDA and SQIVND (reference sequence).

This chain links TRBV7-9 with TRBJ1-1; D is uncertain. Germline loops: CDR1 SEHNR, CDR2 FQNEAQ (reference sequence). V was shortened by 5 bases and J by 0 bases, with 19 bases between the two germline ends. The CDR3 is 17 residues long. The CDR3 reads CASSPGSGIRLNTEAFF. The CDR3 DNA sequence: TGTGCCAGCAGCCCGGGATCGGGTATCAGATTGAACACTGAAGCTTTCTTT.

In this sample, this clone turned up a few times. V usage is TRBV2 and J usage is TRBJ1-1; D unresolved. The V gene's germline CDR1 is SNHLY and CDR2 FYNNEI. The CDR3 is 17 residues long. Trimming took off 4 bases at V and 0 bases at J, with 18 bases between the two ends. The CDR3: CASSGVVRRTMNTEAFF. DNA of the CDR3: TGTGCCAGCAGTGGGGTTGTCAGGCGGACCATGAACACTGAAGCTTTCTTT. Based on the CDR3 plus reference TRBV2 and TRBJ1-1, the full variable domain is EPEVTQTPSHQVTQMGQEVILRCVPISNHLYFYWYRQILGQKVEFLVSFYNNEISEKSEIFDDQFSVERPDGSNFTLKIRSTKLEDSAMYFCASSGVVRRTMNTEAFFGQGTRLTVV.

J is TRBJ2-2 and V is TRBV19; D remains ambiguous. V dropped 3 bases and J dropped 3 bases, with 11 bases sitting between them. The CDR3 is 15 amino acids. Germline lookup yields CDR1 LNHDA and CDR2 SQIVND (reference sequence). The CDR3 region is CASSMVSPYTGELFF. The CDR3 DNA reads TGTGCCAGTAGTATGGTCAGTCCCTACACCGGGGAGCTGTTTTTT.

Remarks on this clone: This sample also contains other DNA sequences that code for the same CDR3. The rearrangement joins TRBV30 to TRBJ2-1; D may be TRBD1 or TRBD2 (5 bases each). V shed 3 bases and J shed 7 bases, with 10 bases lying between them. The CDR3 runs 12 residues. Germline CDR1 GTSNPN, CDR2 SVGIG (reference sequence). The CDR3 region is CAWSDGGNEQFF. Here the CDR3 DNA reads TGTGCCTGGAGCGATGGGGGTAATGAGCAGTTCTTC.

The J gene is TRBJ2-3, the V gene TRBV7-6, with D perhaps TRBD2 (7 bases). This CDR3 has 17 residues. Germline CDR1 and CDR2: SGHVS and FNYEAQ. V was cut by 3 bases and J by 2 bases, with 18 bases left in between. The CDR3 coding sequence is TGTGCCAGCAGCTTCCCCCTGGGCGGGGGCTACACAGATACGCAGTATTTT. Its protein is CASSFPLGGGYTDTQYF.

This CDR3 is CASSYSRGAGETQYF. The CDR3 DNA follows: TGTGCCAGCAGTTACTCGAGGGGGGCTGGAGAGACCCAGTACTTC. The V and J genes are TRBV6-5 and TRBJ2-5; D is possibly TRBD1 or TRBD2 (6 bases each). Germline V gene data show CDR1 as MNHEY and CDR2 as SVGAGI. The germline V and J ends were trimmed by 0 bases and 4 bases, with 12 bases remaining between them. CDR3 length equals 15 residues.

The chain couples TRBV5-1 to TRBJ2-2; possibly TRBD1 for D (5 bases). The CDR3 is 16 amino acids. The V end lost 0 bases, the J end lost 3 bases, and 12 bases lay between the germline ends. The germline V gene encodes CDR1 SGHRS and CDR2 YFSETQ. CDR3 loop: CASSLVRQGYTGELFF. CDR3 DNA: TGCGCCAGCAGCTTGGTTCGCCAGGGCTACACCGGGGAGCTGTTTTTT.

Comments on this clone: This CDR3 is also generated by other DNA sequences in the sample. This chain uses TRBV2 with TRBJ2-7; D is ambiguous. The germline V gene encodes CDR1 SNHLY and CDR2 FYNNEI. The CDR3 has 12 amino acids. V was pared by 3 bases and J by 2 bases, with 5 bases between. CDR3 sequence reads: CASSDRTYEQYF. The CDR3 DNA reads as TGTGCCAGCAGTGACCGGACCTACGAGCAGTACTTC.

This chain uses TRBV27 with TRBJ2-3, with 7 bases lining up with TRBD2. Per germline, CDR1 MNHEY and CDR2 SMNVEV (reference sequence). The CDR3 length is 15 residues. The V segment lost 5 bases and the J segment 6 bases; nucleotides outside the gene matches: 11. CDR3 DNA: TGTGCCAGCAGTCCTATTGGACTAGTCCGTGATACGCAGTATTTT. This codes for CASSPIGLVRDTQYF.

The gene calls are TRBV13 and TRBJ1-1, with TRBD1 as a possible D gene (5 bases). V lost 5 bases and J 11 bases, leaving 15 bases between the germline ends. CDR3 length: 12 residues. Germline-derived CDR1 and CDR2 are PRHDT and FYEKMQ (reference sequence). CDR3 region: CASSPQWSGAFF. The CDR3, as DNA: TGTGCCAGCAGCCCACAGTGGTCAGGGGCTTTCTTT.

The chain recombines TRBV4-2 with TRBJ2-1, with TRBD2 identical over 15 bases. Per germline, CDR1 LGHNA and CDR2 YNFKEQ. V lost 4 bases to trimming and J lost 6 bases; unmatched junction nucleotides: 19. This CDR3 comprises 21 residues. As DNA, the CDR3 is TGTGCCAGCAGCCCCGGTTGGGGGACAGAGGGACTAGCGGGAGGAATCAATGAGCAGTTCTTC. It encodes CASSPGWGTEGLAGGINEQFF.